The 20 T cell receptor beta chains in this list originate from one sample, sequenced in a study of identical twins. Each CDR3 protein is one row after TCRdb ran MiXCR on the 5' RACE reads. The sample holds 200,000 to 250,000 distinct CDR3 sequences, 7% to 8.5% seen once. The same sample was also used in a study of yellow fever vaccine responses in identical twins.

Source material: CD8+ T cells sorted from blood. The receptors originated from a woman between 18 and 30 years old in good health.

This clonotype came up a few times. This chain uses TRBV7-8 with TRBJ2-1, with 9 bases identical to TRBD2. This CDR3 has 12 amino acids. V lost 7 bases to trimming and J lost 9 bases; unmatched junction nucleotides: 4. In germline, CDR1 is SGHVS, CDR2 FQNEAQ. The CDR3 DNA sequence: TGTGCCAGCACCCAAGCGGGGGGTGAGCAGTTCTTC. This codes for CASTQAGGEQFF.

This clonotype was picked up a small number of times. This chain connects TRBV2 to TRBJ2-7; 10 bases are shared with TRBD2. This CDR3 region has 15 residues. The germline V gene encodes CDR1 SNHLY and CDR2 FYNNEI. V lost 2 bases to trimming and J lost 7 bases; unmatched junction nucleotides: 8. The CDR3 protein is CASSEFAGTSVEQYF. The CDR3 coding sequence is TGTGCCAGCAGTGAATTTGCCGGGACTAGCGTTGAGCAGTACTTC.

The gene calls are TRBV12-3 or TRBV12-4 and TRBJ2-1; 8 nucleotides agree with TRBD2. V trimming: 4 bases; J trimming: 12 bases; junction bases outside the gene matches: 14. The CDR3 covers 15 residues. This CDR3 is CASSSTSGSPLGQFF. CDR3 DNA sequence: TGTGCCAGCAGTTCTACTAGCGGTTCCCCACTGGGGCAGTTCTTC.

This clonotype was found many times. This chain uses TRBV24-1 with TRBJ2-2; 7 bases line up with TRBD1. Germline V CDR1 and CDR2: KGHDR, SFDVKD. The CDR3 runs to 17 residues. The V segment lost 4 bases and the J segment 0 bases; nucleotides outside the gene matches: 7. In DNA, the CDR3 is TGTGCCACCAGTGACCCAGGGGGATCCGCGAACACCGGGGAGCTGTTTTTT. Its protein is CATSDPGGSANTGELFF.

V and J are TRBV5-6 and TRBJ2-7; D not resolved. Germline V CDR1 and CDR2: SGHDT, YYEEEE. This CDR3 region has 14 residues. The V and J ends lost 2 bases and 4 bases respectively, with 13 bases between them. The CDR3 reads CASSLGQVGYEQYV. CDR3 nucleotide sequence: TGTGCCAGCAGCTTAGGTCAGGTTGGGTACGAGCAGTACGTC.

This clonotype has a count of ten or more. The CDR3 sequence: CATSDPGTGNNEQFF. The CDR3 DNA reads as TGTGCCACCAGTGACCCCGGGACAGGGAACAATGAGCAGTTCTTC. The chain has TRBV24-1 and TRBJ2-1; 9 bases align to TRBD1. The CDR3 totals 15 residues. The trim removed 4 bases at V and 5 bases at J, leaving 5 bases unmatched. CDR1 KGHDR and CDR2 SFDVKD come from the germline V gene.

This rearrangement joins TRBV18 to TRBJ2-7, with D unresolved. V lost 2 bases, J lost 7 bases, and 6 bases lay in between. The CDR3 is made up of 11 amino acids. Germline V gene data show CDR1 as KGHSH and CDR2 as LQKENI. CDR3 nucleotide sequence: TGTGCCAGCTCACCAGGGTGGGAGCAGTACGTC. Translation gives CASSPGWEQYV.

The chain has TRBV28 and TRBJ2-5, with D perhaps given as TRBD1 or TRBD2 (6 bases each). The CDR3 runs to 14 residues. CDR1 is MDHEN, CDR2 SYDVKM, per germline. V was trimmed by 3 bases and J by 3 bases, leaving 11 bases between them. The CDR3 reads CASSLGASEETQYF. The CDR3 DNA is TGTGCCAGCAGTTTGGGGGCTAGCGAAGAGACCCAGTACTTC.

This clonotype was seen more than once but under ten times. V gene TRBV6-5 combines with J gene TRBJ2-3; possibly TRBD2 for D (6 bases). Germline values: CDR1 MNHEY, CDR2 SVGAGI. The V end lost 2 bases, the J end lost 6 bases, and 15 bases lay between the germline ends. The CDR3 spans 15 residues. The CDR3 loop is CASSYIGGMGDTQYF. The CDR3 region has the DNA TGTGCCAGCAGTTACATCGGCGGGATGGGGGATACGCAGTATTTT.

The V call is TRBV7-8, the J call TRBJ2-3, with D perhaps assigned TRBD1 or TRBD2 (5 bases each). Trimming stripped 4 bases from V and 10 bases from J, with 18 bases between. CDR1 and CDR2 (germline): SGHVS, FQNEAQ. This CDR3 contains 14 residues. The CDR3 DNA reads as TGTGCCAGCAGCTACCCCGGGGACCCCCGGTCGCAGTATTTT. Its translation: CASSYPGDPRSQYF.

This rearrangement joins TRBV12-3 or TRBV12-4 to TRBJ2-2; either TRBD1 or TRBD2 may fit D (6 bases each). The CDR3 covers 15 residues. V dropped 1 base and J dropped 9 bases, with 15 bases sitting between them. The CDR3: CASSLGGGGLRELFF. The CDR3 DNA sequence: TGTGCCAGCAGTTTAGGAGGTGGGGGGCTCAGGGAGCTGTTTTTT.

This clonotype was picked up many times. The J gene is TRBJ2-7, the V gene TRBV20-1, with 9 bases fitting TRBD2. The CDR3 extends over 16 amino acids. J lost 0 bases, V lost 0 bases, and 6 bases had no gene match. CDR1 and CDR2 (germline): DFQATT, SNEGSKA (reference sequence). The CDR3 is CSARDRTSVDSYEQYF. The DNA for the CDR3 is TGCAGTGCTAGAGATCGGACTAGCGTTGACTCCTACGAGCAGTACTTC.

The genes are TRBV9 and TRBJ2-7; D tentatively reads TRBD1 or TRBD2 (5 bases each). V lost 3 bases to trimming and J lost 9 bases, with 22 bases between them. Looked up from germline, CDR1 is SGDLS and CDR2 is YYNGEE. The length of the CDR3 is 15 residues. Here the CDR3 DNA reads TGTGCCAGCAGCGGACACCGGGACCCAGACATCGGGCAGTACTTC. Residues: CASSGHRDPDIGQYF.

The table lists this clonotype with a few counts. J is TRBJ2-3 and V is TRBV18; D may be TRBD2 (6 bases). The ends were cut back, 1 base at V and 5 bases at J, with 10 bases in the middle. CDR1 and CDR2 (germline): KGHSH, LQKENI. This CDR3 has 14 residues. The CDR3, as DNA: TGTGCCAGCTCACCACGGTCAGCGGGAGATACGCAGTATTTT. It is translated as CASSPRSAGDTQYF.

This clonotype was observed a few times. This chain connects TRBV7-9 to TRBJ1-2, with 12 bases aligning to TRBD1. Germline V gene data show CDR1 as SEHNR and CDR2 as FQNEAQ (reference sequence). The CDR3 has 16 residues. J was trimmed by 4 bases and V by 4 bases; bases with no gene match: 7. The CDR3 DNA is TGTGCCAGCAGCTCTGGGGACAGGGGGCCAATCTATGGCTACACCTTC. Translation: CASSSGDRGPIYGYTF.

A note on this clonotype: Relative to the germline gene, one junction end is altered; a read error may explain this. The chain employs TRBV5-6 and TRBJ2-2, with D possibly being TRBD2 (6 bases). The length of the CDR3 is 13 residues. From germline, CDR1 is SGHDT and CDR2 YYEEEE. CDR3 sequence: CASSLENTGGLFF. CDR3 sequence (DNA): TGTGCCAGCAGCCTAGAAAACACCGGGGGGCTGTTTTTT.

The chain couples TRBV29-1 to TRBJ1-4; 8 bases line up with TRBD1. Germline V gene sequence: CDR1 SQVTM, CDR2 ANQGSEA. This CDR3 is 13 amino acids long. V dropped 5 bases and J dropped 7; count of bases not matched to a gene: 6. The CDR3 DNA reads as TGCAGCGTTAAGAGACAGGGGTCTGAAAAACTGTTTTTT. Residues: CSVKRQGSEKLFF.

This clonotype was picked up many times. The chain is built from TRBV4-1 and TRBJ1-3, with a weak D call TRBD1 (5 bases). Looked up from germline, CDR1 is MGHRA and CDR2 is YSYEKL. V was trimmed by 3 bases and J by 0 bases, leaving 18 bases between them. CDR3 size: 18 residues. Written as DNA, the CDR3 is TGCGCCAGCAGCCAGTATCCCCCGCCCGACAGCTCTGGAAACACCATATATTTT. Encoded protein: CASSQYPPPDSSGNTIYF.

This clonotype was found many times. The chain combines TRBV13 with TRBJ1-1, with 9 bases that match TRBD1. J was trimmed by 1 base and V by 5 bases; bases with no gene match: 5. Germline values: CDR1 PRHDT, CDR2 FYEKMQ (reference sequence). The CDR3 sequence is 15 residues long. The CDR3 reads CASSPDRGRNTEAFF. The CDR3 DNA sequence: TGTGCCAGCAGCCCGGACAGGGGAAGGAACACTGAAGCTTTCTTT.

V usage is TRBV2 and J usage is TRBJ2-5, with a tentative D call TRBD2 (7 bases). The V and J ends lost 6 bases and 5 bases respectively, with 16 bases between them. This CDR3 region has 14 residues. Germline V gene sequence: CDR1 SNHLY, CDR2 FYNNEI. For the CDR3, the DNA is TGTGCCAGCAGAGGCGGGGGCGCCTGGGAGACCCAGTACTTC. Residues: CASRGGGAWETQYF. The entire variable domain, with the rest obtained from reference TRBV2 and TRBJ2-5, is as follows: EPEVTQTPSHQVTQMGQEVILRCVPISNHLYFYWYRQILGQKVEFLVSFYNNEISEKSEIFDDQFSVERPDGSNFTLKIRSTKLEDSAMYFCASRGGGAWETQYFGPGTRLLVL.